The rows below give T cell receptor beta chains drawn from one sample of a study of T cell changes during pregnancy in multiple sclerosis. TCRdb's table, derived via immunoSEQ multiplex PCR, lists solely in-frame clones and lacks some. The repertoire holds 40,000 to 50,000 clones, with about 94% as singletons. The sample was CD8+ T cells from peripheral blood mononuclear cells, taken after pregnancy. Receptor source: a female donor with multiple sclerosis, enrolled in a pregnancy study. CDR3s include the opening cysteine and the closing phenylalanine or tryptophan.

J gene	V gene	CDR3 protein
TRBJ1-5	TRBV19	CASSIISGYQPQHF
TRBJ2-7	TRBV7-8	CASSRFQESSYEQYF
TRBJ2-3	TRBV4-2	CASSQELAGSTDTQYF
TRBJ2-3	TRBV2	CASREGLAGTIDTQYF
TRBJ2-5	TRBV29-1	CSVVPSGGEETQYF
TRBJ1-1	TRBV19	CASSANSGTGENTEAFF
TRBJ1-1	TRBV9	CASSAGGGGTEAFF
TRBJ1-1	TRBV4-2	CASSPRGQGNTEAFF
TRBJ1-3	TRBV2	CASRAGNTIYF
TRBJ1-1	TRBV7-9	CASRPRTGGLNTEAFF
TRBJ2-7	TRBV11-2	CASSLTEGYPYEQYF
TRBJ2-7	TRBV10-3	CAISVSRYSGVSYEQYF
TRBJ1-4	TRBV6-1	CASSGGQGESEKLFF
TRBJ2-7	TRBV7-6	CASSLRGHNYEQYF
TRBJ2-7	TRBV15	CATSPNKRASGRAIYEQYF
TRBJ2-1	TRBV6-4	CASSEKPGLTIGYNEQFF
TRBJ2-1	TRBV5-1	CASSLVAGGYNEQFF
TRBJ1-3	TRBV2	CASSDLAGGPGNTIYF
TRBJ2-7	TRBV29-1	CSVEAGGRGLSYEQYF
TRBJ2-2	TRBV7-6	CASSSETGTRGTGELFF
TRBJ1-1	TRBV19	CATSQAPMNTEAFF
TRBJ2-5	TRBV19	CASSIGQGLATQYF
TRBJ2-5	TRBV27	CASSFLASGGAGETQYF
TRBJ2-4	TRBV4-2	CASSQVSTSGGPLAKNIQYF
TRBJ2-3	TRBV4-1	CASSQDLAGAATDTQYF
TRBJ2-1	TRBV14	CASSQRERSYNEQFF
TRBJ2-3	TRBV15	CATSSRRGYTQYF
TRBJ2-1	TRBV9	CASSLGEANNEQFF
TRBJ2-3	TRBV28	CASSTSSGIATDTQYF
TRBJ1-1	TRBV27	CASIGAGQGHTEAFF
TRBJ1-1	TRBV6-1	CASSEQGRNTEAFF
TRBJ2-7	TRBV28	CASSPGLAGVNFEQYF
TRBJ1-4	TRBV27	CASSLGQSPGKLFF
TRBJ2-7	TRBV4-1	CASSQSPTYEQYF
TRBJ2-3	TRBV19	CASSPLQGRRADTQYF
TRBJ2-1	TRBV28	CASSLTLAGAGGEQFF
TRBJ1-2	TRBV19	CASSIGLWGSDNYGYTF
TRBJ2-1	TRBV4-1	CASSPLYRGISYNEQFF
TRBJ2-1	TRBV10-3	CAISGGTSGGPSEQFF
TRBJ2-3	TRBV10-1	CASSGLRDTPNTQYF
TRBJ2-3	TRBV28	CASTPSVLAGGAIDTQYF
TRBJ2-7	TRBV6-5	CASSPLIGYEQYF
TRBJ2-1	TRBV7-8	CASSLGGPINEQFF
TRBJ1-1	TRBV7-9	CASRRGQENTEAFF
TRBJ2-2	TRBV29-1	CSVASTGGNTGELFF
TRBJ1-3	TRBV23-1	CASSQFEGENTIYF
TRBJ2-7	TRBV5-1	CASRQEVGQGTIYEQYF